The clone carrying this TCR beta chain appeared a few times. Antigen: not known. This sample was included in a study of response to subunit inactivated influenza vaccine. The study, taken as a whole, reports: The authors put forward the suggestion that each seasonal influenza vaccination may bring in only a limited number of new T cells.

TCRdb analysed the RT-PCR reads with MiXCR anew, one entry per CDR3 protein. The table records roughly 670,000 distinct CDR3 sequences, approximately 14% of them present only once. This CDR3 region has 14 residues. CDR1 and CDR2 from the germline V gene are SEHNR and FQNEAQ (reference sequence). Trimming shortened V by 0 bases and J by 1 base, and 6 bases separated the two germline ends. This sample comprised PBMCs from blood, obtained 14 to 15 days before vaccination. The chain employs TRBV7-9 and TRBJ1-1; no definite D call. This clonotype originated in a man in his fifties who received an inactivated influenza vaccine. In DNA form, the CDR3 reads TGTGCCAGCAGCTTAGCAGCCCAGAACACTGAAGCTTTCTTT. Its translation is CASSLAAQNTEAFF.